What follows are 30 T cell receptor beta chains derived from one specimen sequenced in a study of shared clonotypes between healthy human individuals. Clones were sequenced by immunoSEQ multiplex PCR, and TCRdb holds only the in-frame ones, with some missing. Here the sample spans about 1 million clones, roughly 80% being singletons. Material for sequencing was memory CD4+ T cells sorted from blood. Subset denoted: CD45RA-negative fraction. Every receptor here comes from a young man in good health.

V usage is TRBV28 and J usage is TRBJ2-1; 8 bases are a match to TRBD2. This CDR3 is 19 amino acids long. In germline, CDR1 is MDHEN, CDR2 SYDVKM. V shed 4 bases and J 6 bases; nucleotides not matched to a gene: 20. CDR3 sequence reads: CASSSGGPSGPIFGNEQFF. In DNA form, the CDR3 reads TGTGCCAGCAGTTCTGGGGGACCTAGCGGGCCTATTTTCGGCAATGAGCAGTTCTTC.

The rearrangement links TRBV9 to TRBJ1-4; possibly TRBD1 for D (5 bases). V was cut by 4 bases and J by 8 bases, with 12 bases left in between. This CDR3 is built from 13 residues. CDR1 and CDR2 (germline): SGDLS, YYNGEE. The CDR3 coding sequence is TGTGCCAGCAGCTTAAATGGGGACGAAAAACTGTTTTTT. Translation: CASSLNGDEKLFF.

Regarding this clone: The same CDR3 is also encoded by other DNA sequences in this sample. The rearrangement uses TRBV5-6 and TRBJ2-3; maybe TRBD2 (5 bases). Per the germline V gene, CDR1 is SGHDT and CDR2 is YYEEEE. The CDR3 extends over 13 amino acids. Trimming stripped 0 bases from V and 3 bases from J, with 5 bases between. The CDR3 loop reads CASSLGGTDTQYF. CDR3 sequence (DNA): TGTGCCAGCAGCTTGGGAGGGACAGATACGCAGTATTTT.

The gene calls are TRBV9 and TRBJ2-2; D is unresolved. Germline V gives CDR1 SGDLS, CDR2 YYNGEE. V lost 3 bases and J 2 bases, leaving 8 bases between the germline ends. This CDR3 is 14 amino acids long. CDR3 DNA: TGTGCCAGCAGCGGCCCCATCAACACCGGGGAGCTGTTTTTT. Its protein product is CASSGPINTGELFF.

The rearrangement links TRBV2 to TRBJ1-1; the match to TRBD1 covers 7 bases. The germline V gene has CDR1 SNHLY and CDR2 FYNNEI. The CDR3 runs to 15 residues. V lost 2 bases, J lost 1 base, and 4 bases stayed unmatched. The CDR3 DNA is TGTGCCAGCAGTGAACCCGGGACAGCGAACACTGAAGCTTTCTTT. Translating gives CASSEPGTANTEAFF.

In its sample, this clone was seen a few times. The chain couples TRBV19 to TRBJ2-1; 12 nucleotides agree with TRBD2. The CDR3 consists of 16 residues. The V gene end was trimmed by 3 bases and the J gene end by 5 bases; junction bases not matched to a gene: 5. Germline loops: CDR1 LNHDA, CDR2 SQIVND (reference sequence). The CDR3 DNA sequence: TGTGCCAGTAGTATCGAGGGACTAGCGGGTCACAATGAGCAGTTCTTC. It specifies CASSIEGLAGHNEQFF.

The table lists this clone with a few counts. Within the sample, other DNA sequences also encode this same CDR3. The chain carries TRBV27 and TRBJ1-1, with TRBD1 matching 9 bases. Trimming took 5 bases from V and 5 from J; bases not matched to a gene: 9. Germline V CDR1 and CDR2: MNHEY, SMNVEV (reference sequence). This CDR3 comprises 15 residues. CDR3 loop: CASSPAGTGRTEAFF. Here the CDR3 DNA reads TGTGCCAGCAGTCCCGCCGGGACAGGGCGGACTGAAGCTTTCTTT.

This rearrangement joins TRBV5-6 to TRBJ2-5, with a possible D match to TRBD2 (6 bases). The J call may be faulty, since TRBJ2-7 better matches the DNA end. This CDR3 comprises 14 residues. Germline assignment: CDR1 SGHDT and CDR2 YYEEEE. The CDR3, as DNA: TGTGCCAGCAGTCTAGCGCCTAGTACAACCGAGCAGTACTTC. It yields the protein CASSLAPSTTEQYF.

The chain joins TRBV6-1 to TRBJ1-1; the D gene is possibly TRBD1 (5 bases). CDR1 MNHNS and CDR2 SASEGT come from the germline V gene. The CDR3 has 14 amino acids. The germline V and J ends were trimmed by 6 bases and 3 bases, with 14 bases remaining between them. This CDR3 is CASRPPVGHTEAFF. The CDR3 DNA sequence: TGTGCCAGCAGGCCGCCGGTGGGGCACACTGAAGCTTTCTTT.

This clone was seen more than once but under ten times. The chain joins TRBV28 to TRBJ1-1; D is possibly TRBD1 (5 bases). This CDR3 has 15 amino acids. Trimming stripped 4 bases from V and 1 base from J, with 13 bases between. CDR1 MDHEN and CDR2 SYDVKM come from the germline V gene. This CDR3 is CASSWAGRGNTEAFF. Here the CDR3 DNA reads TGTGCCAGCAGTTGGGCAGGGAGGGGGAACACTGAAGCTTTCTTT.

This clone has only a few counts. Other DNA sequences in the same sample also yield this CDR3. V gene TRBV19 combines with J gene TRBJ1-6; no clear D. Trimming stripped 2 bases from V and 8 bases from J, with 4 bases between. CDR3 size: 12 residues. Germline V gene data show CDR1 as LNHDA and CDR2 as SQIVND (reference sequence). The CDR3 nucleotides read TGTGCCAGTAGTATAAGAGATTCACCCCTCCACTTT. Its translation is CASSIRDSPLHF.

The chain uses TRBV30 and TRBJ2-5, with TRBD2 identical over 10 bases. Germline CDR1 GTSNPN, CDR2 SVGIG (reference sequence). V lost 4 bases to trimming and J lost 4 bases; unmatched junction nucleotides: 9. CDR3 size: 15 residues. This CDR3 is CAWILAGNRGETQYF. CDR3 bases: TGTGCCTGGATACTAGCGGGGAACCGAGGAGAGACCCAGTACTTC.

Only a few counts were recorded for this clone. The V gene is TRBV6-6, the J gene TRBJ1-4; 7 bases are a match to TRBD1. The V segment lost 5 bases and the J segment 1 base; nucleotides outside the gene matches: 7. The length of the CDR3 is 16 residues. Germline V gene sequence: CDR1 MNHNY, CDR2 SVGAGI (reference sequence). In nucleotides, the CDR3 is TGTGCCAGCAGTAAGGGACAGTTCAGAACTAATGAAAAACTGTTTTTT. Its translation: CASSKGQFRTNEKLFF.

This clone was picked up a small number of times. The chain uses TRBV11-1 and TRBJ2-7; 10 bases map to TRBD1. The J segment lost 5 bases and the V segment lost 8 bases, leaving 3 bases of the junction unmatched. The germline V gene has CDR1 SGHAT and CDR2 FQDESV (reference sequence). The length of the CDR3 is 12 residues. The CDR3 nucleotides read TGTGCCAGCCTGGACAGGGGGAACGAGCAGTACTTC. As protein: CASLDRGNEQYF. Together with reference TRBV11-1 and TRBJ2-7, the CDR3 gives the full variable domain: EAEVAQSPRYKITEKSQAVAFWCDPISGHATLYWYRQILGQGPELLVQFQDESVVDDSQLPKDRFSAERLKGVDSTLKIQPAELGDSAMYLCASLDRGNEQYFGPGTRLTVT.

This rearrangement joins TRBV28 to TRBJ1-1, with D unresolved. Germline CDR1 reads MDHEN; CDR2 reads SYDVKM. This CDR3 comprises 11 residues. V lost 8 bases to trimming and J lost 5 bases, with 9 bases between them. The CDR3 region has the DNA TGTGCCAGCGCGTACATGACTGAAGCTTTCTTT. It yields the protein CASAYMTEAFF.

J is TRBJ1-1 and V is TRBV5-1; 8 bases align to TRBD1. Germline loops: CDR1 SGHRS, CDR2 YFSETQ. The length of the CDR3 is 15 residues. The V segment lost 4 bases and the J segment 3 bases; nucleotides outside the gene matches: 8. CDR3 coding DNA: TGCGCCAGCAGCGTCTCGACGACAGGGGACACTGAAGCTTTCTTT. Its translation is CASSVSTTGDTEAFF. The full variable domain, completed using reference TRBV5-1 and TRBJ1-1, is KAGVTQTPRYLIKTRGQQVTLSCSPISGHRSVSWYQQTPGQGLQFLFEYFSETQRNKGNFPGRFSGRQFSNSRSEMNVSTLELGDSALYLCASSVSTTGDTEAFFGQGTRLTVV.

The genes are TRBV5-1 and TRBJ2-1; 8 nucleotides line up with TRBD2. CDR1 SGHRS and CDR2 YFSETQ come from the germline V gene. The CDR3 runs to 14 residues. After removal of 2 bases from V and 9 bases from J, the junction contained 7 bases not matched to a gene. This CDR3 is CASSLTGGLTEQFF. As DNA, the CDR3 is TGCGCCAGCAGCTTAACGGGGGGGCTTACTGAGCAGTTCTTC.

The chain recombines TRBV7-9 with TRBJ2-7; 7 bases are shared with TRBD2. The trim removed 5 bases at V and 4 bases at J, leaving 2 bases unmatched. The CDR3 is made up of 12 amino acids. Germline values: CDR1 SEHNR, CDR2 FQNEAQ (reference sequence). CDR3 nucleotides: TGTGCCAGCAGCGATAGCGGGTACGAGCAGTACTTC. As protein: CASSDSGYEQYF.

Turning to this clone: Other DNA sequences in this specimen translate into the identical CDR3. The chain uses TRBV5-1 and TRBJ1-1; D perhaps matches TRBD1 (6 bases). Trimming removed 0 bases from V and 1 base from J, with 10 bases in between. Germline V lookup: CDR1 SGHRS, CDR2 YFSETQ. This CDR3 has 15 amino acids. The CDR3 bases are TGCGCCAGCAGCTTGGACGGGGGCCAGAACACTGAAGCTTTCTTT. This encodes CASSLDGGQNTEAFF.

This clone was recorded once. This chain joins TRBV28 and TRBJ2-7, with TRBD1 identical over 7 bases. The CDR3 contains 13 residues. The J segment lost 3 bases and the V segment lost 7 bases, leaving 6 bases of the junction unmatched. Germline assignment: CDR1 MDHEN and CDR2 SYDVKM. The CDR3, as DNA: TGTGCCAGCAAGCCGGGACAGATCTACGAGCAGTACTTC. Encoded protein: CASKPGQIYEQYF.

The chain employs TRBV6-1 and TRBJ1-5; D call uncertain. The CDR3 consists of 14 residues. The V gene lost 8 bases and the J gene lost 2 bases, with 13 bases spanning the gap. Per the germline V gene, CDR1 is MNHNS and CDR2 is SASEGT. The CDR3 sequence: CASEESLGNQPQHF. CDR3 nucleotide sequence: TGTGCCAGCGAAGAGTCCCTAGGCAATCAGCCCCAGCATTTT.

CDR3 loop: CASSQSGTSLPTDTQYF. The CDR3 DNA reads as TGCGCCAGCAGCCAATCTGGGACTAGCCTTCCTACAGATACGCAGTATTTT. The V and J genes are TRBV4-1 and TRBJ2-3; 9 nucleotides match TRBD2. The CDR3 totals 17 residues. V shed 2 bases and J 3 bases; nucleotides not matched to a gene: 9. The germline V gene has CDR1 MGHRA and CDR2 YSYEKL.

J is TRBJ2-7 and V is TRBV5-6; 7 positions match TRBD1. CDR1 SGHDT and CDR2 YYEEEE come from the germline V gene. The CDR3 has 15 residues. With 2 bases clipped from V and 3 bases from J, the junction kept 8 bases outside the gene matches. The CDR3 coding sequence is TGTGCCAGCAGCTTATATTTGGGACAGAGCTACGAGCAGTACTTC. The encoded protein is CASSLYLGQSYEQYF.

The chain has TRBV9 and TRBJ2-7; D is ambiguous. V was pared by 0 bases and J by 6 bases, with 10 bases between. In germline, CDR1 is SGDLS, CDR2 YYNGEE. The CDR3 extends over 13 amino acids. CDR3 bases: TGTGCCAGCAGCGTAGACCCCCTCCGCGAGCAGTACTTC. It yields the protein CASSVDPLREQYF.

The rearrangement joins TRBV27 to TRBJ2-7; no definite D call. Trimming shortened V by 0 bases and J by 0 bases, and 12 bases separated the two germline ends. This CDR3 has 16 amino acids. Germline V gene lookup returns CDR1 MNHEY and CDR2 SMNVEV (reference sequence). The CDR3 region is CASSLSPRSVSYEQYF. CDR3 sequence (DNA): TGTGCCAGCAGTTTATCGCCCCGTTCAGTCTCCTACGAGCAGTACTTC.

J is TRBJ2-6 and V is TRBV23-1; D ambiguous. TRBV23-1 carries the ORF label, with uncertain function. V was trimmed by 0 bases and J by 0 bases, leaving 15 bases between them. The CDR3 contains 19 residues. CDR3 nucleotides: TGCGCCAGCAGTCAATCTATTTCAGGCGGCCACTCTGGGGCCAACGTCCTGACTTTC. It yields the protein CASSQSISGGHSGANVLTF.

The gene calls are TRBV4-1 and TRBJ2-3; no definite D call. Trimming left V 3 bases short and J 4 bases short, with 11 bases between. Germline CDR1 MGHRA, CDR2 YSYEKL. The CDR3 has 14 residues. CDR3: CASSQPQASDTQYF. The CDR3 bases are TGCGCCAGCAGCCAGCCTCAGGCATCAGATACGCAGTATTTT.

CDR3 nucleotides: TGCGCCAGCAGCCTATCGGGTGGGGTTGGTGAAAAACTGTTTTTT. As protein: CASSLSGGVGEKLFF. V gene TRBV4-3 combines with J gene TRBJ1-4; D remains ambiguous. The ends were cut back, 4 bases at V and 7 bases at J, with 16 bases in the middle. This CDR3 spans 15 amino acids. CDR1 is LGHNA, CDR2 YSLEER, per germline.

The J gene is TRBJ2-5, the V gene TRBV2; no clear D gene. Germline loops: CDR1 SNHLY, CDR2 FYNNEI. Trimming shortened V by 1 base and J by 9 bases, and 6 bases separated the two germline ends. The CDR3 covers 11 residues. This CDR3 reads CASSEVRSQYF. The CDR3 region has the DNA TGTGCCAGCAGTGAAGTCAGGTCCCAGTACTTC.

The V call is TRBV5-6, the J call TRBJ2-2; no definite D call. The V and J ends lost 5 bases and 1 base respectively, with 6 bases between them. The CDR3 has 13 amino acids. Germline V lookup: CDR1 SGHDT, CDR2 YYEEEE. The CDR3 DNA is TGTGCCAGCAGTAGGTGGAACACCGGGGAGCTGTTTTTT. Its protein product is CASSRWNTGELFF.